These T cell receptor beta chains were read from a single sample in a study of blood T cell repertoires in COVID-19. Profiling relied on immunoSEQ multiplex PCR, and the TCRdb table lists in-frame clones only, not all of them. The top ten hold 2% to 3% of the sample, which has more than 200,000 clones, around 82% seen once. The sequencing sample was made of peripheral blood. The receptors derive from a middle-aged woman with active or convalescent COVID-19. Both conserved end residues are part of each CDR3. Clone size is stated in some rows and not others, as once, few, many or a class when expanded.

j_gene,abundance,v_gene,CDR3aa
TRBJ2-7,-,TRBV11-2,CASQGAQGTYEQYF
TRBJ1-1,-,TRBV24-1,CATSGPGQGALNTEAFF
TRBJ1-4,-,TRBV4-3,CASSRYLSGTATNEKLFF
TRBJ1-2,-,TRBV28,CASSPAGGSGYTF
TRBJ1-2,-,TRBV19,CASYPYPLANYGYTF
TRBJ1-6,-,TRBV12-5,CASGPPTDVNSPLHF
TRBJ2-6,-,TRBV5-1,CASSLAQGGNVLTF
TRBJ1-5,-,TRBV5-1,CASSLAGDRGAPQHF
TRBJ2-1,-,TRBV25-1,CASSGPPTSPNEQFF
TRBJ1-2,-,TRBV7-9,CASSQQQGNYGYTF
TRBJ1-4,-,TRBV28,CASSLGGNKEKLFF
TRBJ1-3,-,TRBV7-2,CASSPPTASSGNTIYF
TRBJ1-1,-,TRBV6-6,CASRSPDRVSEAFF
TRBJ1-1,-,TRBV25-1,CASSGPGTGNTEAFF
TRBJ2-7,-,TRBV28,CASSFPRIYEQYF
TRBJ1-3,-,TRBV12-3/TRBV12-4,CASRRGNTIYF
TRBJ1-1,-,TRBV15,CATSHLGTGGSEAFF
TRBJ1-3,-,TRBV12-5,CASGLGQGLSGNTIYF
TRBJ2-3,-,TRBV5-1,CASSLGLAVSSDTQYF
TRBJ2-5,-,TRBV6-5,CASGGVSIPQETQYF
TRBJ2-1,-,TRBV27,CASSLTTGAASYNEQFF
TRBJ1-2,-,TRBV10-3,CAISESQGATQTYGYTF
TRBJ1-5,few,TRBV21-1,CASTEMEGQPQHF
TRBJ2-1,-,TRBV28,CASSSSGGAWENEQFF
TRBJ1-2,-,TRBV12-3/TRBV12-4,CASKGGYGYTF
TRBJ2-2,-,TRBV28,CASSPGGNTGELFF
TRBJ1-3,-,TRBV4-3,CASSQNRGAGNTIYF
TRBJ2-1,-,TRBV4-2,CASSQEGGGKQFF
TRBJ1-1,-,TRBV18,CASSPQSRADTEAFF
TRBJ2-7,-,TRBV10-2,CASSESVGRESAYEQYF
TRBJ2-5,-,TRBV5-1,CASSGGRGEQETQYF
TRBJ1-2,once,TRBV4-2,CASSQEAGGIGGYTF
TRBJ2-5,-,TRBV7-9,CASSHRDFQETQYF
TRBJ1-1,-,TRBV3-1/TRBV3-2,CASSQDNTMNTEAFF
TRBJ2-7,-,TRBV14,CASSQRWADASYEQYF
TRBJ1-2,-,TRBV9,CASSQGPLANYGYTF
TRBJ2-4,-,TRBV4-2,CASSQVSQGTLQYF
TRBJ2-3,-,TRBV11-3,CASSLGASGSTDTQYF
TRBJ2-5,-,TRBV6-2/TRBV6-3,CASSYAGGETQYF
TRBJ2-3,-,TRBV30,CAWSSGLHTSTDTQYF
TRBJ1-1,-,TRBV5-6,CASSLLGPELGNTEAFF
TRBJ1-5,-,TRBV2,CASGQGGDQPQHF
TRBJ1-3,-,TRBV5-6,CASSFLGQGSGNTIYF
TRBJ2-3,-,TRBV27,CASSPIRTTTDTQYF
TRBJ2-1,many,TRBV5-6,CASSEPRDSYNEQFF
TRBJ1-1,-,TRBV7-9,CASSQRQGRRGTEAFF
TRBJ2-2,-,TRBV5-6,CASRGGDPWRSTGELFF
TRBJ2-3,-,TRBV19,CASSLDGRASDTQYF
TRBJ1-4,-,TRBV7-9,CASSTTDRSVDEKLFF
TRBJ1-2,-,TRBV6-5,CASRETGGYGYTF